This is a list of T cell receptor beta chains from one sample in a study of blood T cell repertoires in COVID-19. The table came from immunoSEQ multiplex PCR; TCRdb's copy has only in-frame clones and leaves some out. The sample shows 330,000 or so clones, approximately 89% of them seen only once. Source material: peripheral blood. These receptors originate from a woman in her sixties or seventies with COVID-19, enrolled during active disease. Each CDR3 is given with its conserved first and last residue. D genes are given only for firm matches. Only some rows state a clone size, as once, few, many or a class for expanded clones.

TRBV7-9	-	TRBD1	TRBJ1-2	CASSPTATGVSGYTF	TGTGCCAGCAGCCCCACCGCGACAGGGGTCTCTGGCTACACCTTC
TRBV3-1/TRBV3-2	once	-	TRBJ1-6	CASSRDGAFLVLHF	TGTGCCAGCAGCCGCGATGGGGCTTTTCTCGTCCTCCACTTT
TRBV18	-	TRBD1	TRBJ1-5	CASSPDRGQPQHF	TGTGCCAGCTCACCTGACAGGGGACAGCCCCAGCATTTT
TRBV6-5	-	TRBD1	TRBJ1-5	CASHGTGKNQPQHF	TGTGCCAGTCACGGGACAGGGAAAAATCAGCCCCAGCATTTT
TRBV18	-	-	TRBJ2-5	CATTPSVGETQYF	TGTGCCACAACTCCTAGCGTAGGGGAGACCCAGTACTTC
TRBV2	-	TRBD2	TRBJ2-1	CASTGGGAQNEQFF	TGTGCCAGCACGGGCGGGGGGGCTCAAAATGAGCAGTTCTTC
TRBV19	-	-	TRBJ1-1	CASSIGVTEAFF	TGTGCCAGTAGTATCGGGGTCACTGAAGCTTTCTTT
TRBV6-2/TRBV6-3	-	TRBD2	TRBJ2-5	CASSSGLEYQTQYF	TGTGCCAGCAGTTCGGGACTAGAGTATCAGACCCAGTACTTC
TRBV4-1	-	-	TRBJ1-1	CASSQVNSEAFF	TGCGCCAGCAGCCAAGTCAATTCCGAAGCTTTCTTT
TRBV4-2	-	-	TRBJ1-2	CASSQASDYGYTF	TGTGCCAGCAGCCAAGCTAGTGACTATGGCTACACCTTC
TRBV6-1	-	-	TRBJ1-3	CASSVSPGGESGNTIYF	TGTGCCAGCAGTGTCAGCCCGGGGGGGGAATCTGGAAACACCATATATTTT
TRBV4-2	-	-	TRBJ2-5	CASSPTGGPLTQYF	TGTGCCAGCAGCCCGACGGGGGGCCCCCTCACCCAGTACTTC
TRBV5-1	-	-	TRBJ1-1	CASSLTGYYTEAFF	TGCGCCAGCAGCTTAACAGGGTATTATACTGAAGCTTTCTTT
TRBV15	-	-	TRBJ2-1	CATSMPGLATNEQFF	TGTGCCACCAGCATGCCGGGACTGGCGACCAATGAGCAGTTCTTC
TRBV10-1	-	TRBD1	TRBJ1-2	CATVGTGGGYTF	TGCGCCACCGTAGGGACAGGGGGTGGCTACACCTTC
TRBV10-3	-	-	TRBJ1-3	CATGETGGNTIYF	TGTGCCACCGGAGAGACAGGAGGAAACACCATATATTTT
TRBV6-5	-	-	TRBJ1-3	CASNILSGNTIYF	TGTGCCAGCAATATACTCTCGGGAAACACCATATATTTT
TRBV11-3	-	-	TRBJ2-1	CASSLGAEAQFF	TGTGCCAGCAGCTTGGGGGCGGAAGCGCAGTTCTTC
TRBV28	few	TRBD1	TRBJ1-5	CASSLIGTDTSFNQPQHF	TGTGCCAGCAGTTTAATAGGGACAGACACTAGTTTTAATCAGCCCCAGCATTTT
TRBV5-6	-	-	TRBJ1-2	CASSLVGGGNYGYTF	TGTGCCAGCAGCTTGGTCGGTGGAGGGAACTATGGCTACACCTTC
TRBV25-1	-	TRBD1	TRBJ1-1	CASSGQGTAEAFF	TGTGCCAGCAGTGGACAGGGTACGGCTGAAGCTTTCTTT
TRBV4-1	-	-	TRBJ1-2	CASSHLGPNYGYTF	TGCGCCAGCAGCCATTTGGGGCCCAACTATGGCTACACCTTC
TRBV3-1/TRBV3-2	-	TRBD1	TRBJ1-2	CASSPDRQGLGYTF	TGTGCCAGCAGCCCTGATAGACAGGGATTGGGCTACACCTTC
TRBV14	-	-	TRBJ1-6	CASSQGQETNSPLHF	TGTGCCAGCAGCCAAGGACAGGAGACTAATTCACCCCTCCACTTT
TRBV13	-	TRBD1	TRBJ2-7	CASSGDRGHEQYF	TGTGCCAGCAGCGGGGACAGGGGCCACGAGCAGTACTTC
TRBV4-1	-	-	TRBJ1-5	CASSQRFPSNQPQHF	TGCGCCAGCAGCCAGAGGTTTCCTAGCAATCAGCCCCAGCATTTT
TRBV24-1	-	TRBD1	TRBJ2-3	CATSDPGTGLGTDTQYF	TGTGCCACCAGTGATCCCGGGACAGGGTTGGGCACAGATACGCAGTATTTT
TRBV7-3	few	TRBD2	TRBJ2-1	CASSPTILAGGNEQFF	TGTGCCAGCAGCCCTACCATACTAGCGGGTGGCAATGAGCAGTTCTTC
TRBV24-1	-	TRBD1	TRBJ2-5	CATSERAGGGETQYF	TGTGCCACCAGTGAGAGAGCAGGGGGCGGAGAGACCCAGTACTTC
TRBV5-1	-	-	TRBJ1-2	CASSLEGQTYGYTF	TGCGCCAGCAGCTTGGAAGGACAGACTTATGGCTACACCTTC
TRBV6-5	-	TRBD1	TRBJ2-1	CASRDPGQGRVF	TGTGCCAGCAGGGACCCGGGACAGGGTCGAGTCTTC
TRBV3-1/TRBV3-2	once	-	TRBJ1-6	CASSQGQVNSPLHF	TGTGCCAGCAGCCAAGGCCAGGTCAATTCACCCCTCCACTTT
TRBV25-1	-	TRBD2	TRBJ2-7	CASSGPLLLAGTSYEQYF	TGTGCCAGCAGTGGACCTCTACTCCTAGCGGGGACCTCCTACGAGCAGTACTTC
TRBV18	-	-	TRBJ2-6	CASSQRQVSSGANVLTF	TGTGCCAGCTCACAGCGACAGGTATCCTCTGGGGCCAACGTCCTGACTTTC
TRBV6-5	-	-	TRBJ2-5	CASTLRTVGVETQYF	TGTGCCAGCACCTTGAGGACAGTTGGGGTGGAGACCCAGTACTTC
TRBV15	-	-	TRBJ1-2	CATSRDVRPSDYGYTF	TGTGCCACCAGCAGAGATGTCAGGCCGTCTGACTATGGCTACACCTTC
TRBV6-2/TRBV6-3	-	-	TRBJ1-1	CASSYRNTEAFF	TGTGCCAGCAGTTACCGGAACACTGAAGCTTTCTTT
TRBV10-3	once	-	TRBJ1-3	CAITPQRKNSGNTIYF	TGTGCCATCACTCCGCAGAGGAAAAACTCTGGAAACACCATATATTTT
TRBV6-5	-	-	TRBJ1-1	CASSLSGSSNTEAFF	TGTGCCAGCAGTCTTTCGGGGTCATCGAACACTGAAGCTTTCTTT
TRBV6-5	-	TRBD1	TRBJ1-2	CASRGRGLWDGYTF	TGTGCCAGCCGGGGCAGGGGGCTCTGGGATGGCTACACCTTC
TRBV29-1	-	-	TRBJ2-7	CSVVGQAYEQYF	TGCAGCGTTGTTGGACAAGCCTACGAGCAGTACTTC
TRBV29-1	-	-	TRBJ1-2	CSVEEDYGYTF	TGCAGCGTTGAGGAGGACTATGGCTACACCTTC
TRBV6-2/TRBV6-3	once	TRBD1	TRBJ1-5	CASSYFQGAYQPQHF	TGTGCCAGCAGTTACTTCCAGGGGGCCTATCAGCCCCAGCATTTT
TRBV5-1	-	-	TRBJ2-2	CASSLLPGNTGELFF	TGCGCCAGCAGCTTGTTACCGGGGAACACCGGGGAGCTGTTTTTT
TRBV10-2	-	TRBD2	TRBJ2-2	CASKTSGGGTGELFF	TGCGCCAGCAAGACTAGCGGGGGAGGAACCGGGGAGCTGTTTTTT
TRBV7-9	-	-	TRBJ1-3	CASSLIQGSNTIYF	TGTGCCAGCAGCTTAATCCAGGGGTCGAACACCATATATTTT
TRBV6-6	-	-	TRBJ2-5	CASSLGQAVPETQYF	TGTGCCAGCAGTCTGGGACAAGCCGTCCCAGAGACCCAGTACTTC
TRBV18	-	TRBD2	TRBJ2-5	CASSLTSGGTETQYF	TGTGCCAGCTCCCTCACTAGCGGGGGAACGGAGACCCAGTACTTC